The entry below gives a single TCR beta chain sequence along with its context. The data derive from a study of blood T cell repertoires in COVID-19. For the study at large: Acute and convalescent COVID-19 specimens originated in the United States, Italy and Spain. From T cells, B-cell-depleted T cells, or PBMCs came the material, which was cDNA or gDNA.

Authors' analysis steps: Amplification of reference gene primers provided the estimated nucleated cell counts. Method: immunoSEQ multiplex PCR; TCRdb's copy keeps in-frame clones and lacks some. V and J calls and clone size are those listed in that table; D and trimming were worked out from the DNA. The data contain approximately 250,000 clones, around 88% of them singletons. V lost 0 bases and J lost 4; bases outside the gene matches: 7. Germline CDR1 reads LGHNT; CDR2 reads FRNRAP. The CDR3 extends over 16 amino acids. The chain couples TRBV12-5 to TRBJ1-1; 8 bases map to TRBD1. The origin of this receptor is a man aged 30-40 years with active or convalescent COVID-19. The sample comprised peripheral blood. Here the CDR3 DNA reads TGTGCTAGTGGTTTGGTGGTAGGCAGGGGGCCCACTGAAGCTTTCTTT. This gives the protein CASGLVVGRGPTEAFF.